This entry lists 22 T cell receptor beta chains sequenced from one sample in a study of T cell changes during pregnancy in multiple sclerosis. TCRdb's copy holds only in-frame clones and misses some; the assay was immunoSEQ multiplex PCR. The sample consists of approximately 60,000 clones, about 91% of them appearing once. Here the sequenced sample was CD4+ T cells from peripheral blood mononuclear cells, taken in the second trimester of pregnancy. All receptors derive from a female donor with multiple sclerosis, enrolled in a pregnancy study.

This clone has just one count. The genes are TRBV11-3 and TRBJ2-2, with 10 bases identical to TRBD2. CDR3 length: 16 residues. Trimming removed 5 bases from V and 7 bases from J; junction bases left unmatched: 10. Germline V gives CDR1 SGHNT, CDR2 YENEEA. CDR3 DNA: TGTGCCAGCAGCCCCGCCAGCGGGGGGGCCGTCGGGGAGCTGTTTTTT. It is translated as CASSPASGGAVGELFF.

V and J are TRBV6-5 and TRBJ2-1; 7 nucleotides match TRBD2. The CDR3 spans 15 residues. Germline CDR1 and CDR2: MNHEY and SVGAGI. V was pared by 6 bases and J by 0 bases, with 5 bases of the junction left unmatched. CDR3 nucleotides: TGTGCCAGCAGGACAGCGGGGAGCTCCTACAATGAGCAGTTCTTC. Protein: CASRTAGSSYNEQFF.

The rearrangement links TRBV5-1 to TRBJ2-7; no clear D. CDR1 is SGHRS, CDR2 YFSETQ, per germline. This CDR3 spans 14 amino acids. Trimming took 2 bases from V and 1 from J, leaving 10 bases between them. The CDR3 bases are TGCGCCAGCAGCTTATCTACCCCGTCCTACGAGCAGTACTTC. Translating gives CASSLSTPSYEQYF.

This clone is a singleton in its sample. This chain joins TRBV7-3 and TRBJ2-1; unclear D gene. V lost 0 bases and J lost 0, with 3 bases in between. The CDR3 is made up of 14 amino acids. Germline CDR1 and CDR2: SGHTA and FQGTGA. Here the CDR3 reads CASSLTSSYNEQFF. The CDR3 coding sequence is TGTGCCAGCAGCTTAACGAGCTCCTACAATGAGCAGTTCTTC.

The chain is built from TRBV19 and TRBJ1-1; 7 bases map to TRBD1. The germline CDR1 and CDR2 sequences are LNHDA and SQIVND (reference sequence). J was trimmed by 6 bases and V by 6 bases; bases with no gene match: 16. The CDR3 contains 16 residues. The chain's CDR3 is CASRTEGARWSSEAFF. The CDR3 bases are TGTGCCAGTAGAACAGAGGGGGCTAGGTGGTCATCTGAAGCTTTCTTT.

V usage is TRBV7-3 and J usage is TRBJ2-1; D may be TRBD2 (6 bases). Germline V gives CDR1 SGHTA, CDR2 FQGTGA. V lost 5 bases and J 0 bases, leaving 14 bases between the germline ends. CDR3 size: 16 residues. CDR3 in DNA: TGTGCCAGCAGCCTCCACGCGGGAAACTCCTACAATGAGCAGTTCTTC. Its translation: CASSLHAGNSYNEQFF.

The chain has TRBV28 and TRBJ1-4; 8 bases are shared with TRBD1. CDR1 and CDR2 (germline): MDHEN, SYDVKM. With 3 bases clipped from V and 6 bases from J, the junction kept 6 bases outside the gene matches. The CDR3 has 15 amino acids. CDR3 in DNA: TGTGCCAGCAGTTTCCCCGCGGGACAGGATGAAAAACTGTTTTTT. It is translated as CASSFPAGQDEKLFF.

This sequence joins TRBV9 and TRBJ1-1; D is possibly TRBD1 (5 bases). In germline, CDR1 is SGDLS, CDR2 YYNGEE. Trimming took 6 bases from V and 1 from J, leaving 13 bases between them. This CDR3 is built from 14 residues. DNA for the CDR3: TGTGCCAGCACAGATATTGGGGCGAACACTGAAGCTTTCTTT. This encodes CASTDIGANTEAFF.

The chain recombines TRBV30 with TRBJ2-7; D may be TRBD1 (6 bases). Germline CDR1 is GTSNPN and CDR2 is SVGIG (reference sequence). This CDR3 spans 12 amino acids. V was shortened by 1 base and J by 6 bases, with 10 bases between the two germline ends. This chain's CDR3 is CAWSATGREQYF. For the CDR3, the DNA is TGTGCCTGGAGTGCGACAGGTCGCGAGCAGTACTTC.

The V and J genes are TRBV2 and TRBJ1-3, with a weak D call TRBD1 (5 bases). The CDR3 totals 15 residues. From germline, CDR1 is SNHLY and CDR2 FYNNEI. With 1 base removed from V and 0 bases from J, the gap between germline ends came to 7 bases. The CDR3 DNA follows: TGTGCCAGCAGTGAAGGGACACTCTCTGGAAACACCATATATTTT. As protein: CASSEGTLSGNTIYF.

V and J are TRBV7-9 and TRBJ2-2; the D is unclear. Trimming left V 0 bases short and J 7 bases short, with 6 bases between. CDR3 length: 13 residues. The germline V gene has CDR1 SEHNR and CDR2 FQNEAQ (reference sequence). Written as DNA, the CDR3 is TGTGCCAGCAGCTTAGCGCCGGGCGGGGAGCTGTTTTTT. This codes for CASSLAPGGELFF.

The chain is built from TRBV29-1 and TRBJ2-1; 8 bases are shared with TRBD2. With V trimmed by 4 bases and J by 5 bases, 1 base remained unmatched. The length of the CDR3 is 12 residues. CDR1 and CDR2 (germline): SQVTM, ANQGSEA. The CDR3 bases are TGCAGCGTTGGACTAGCGAACAATGAGCAGTTCTTC. This sequence encodes CSVGLANNEQFF.

The CDR3 bases are TGCGCCAGCAGCTGGGGACAGGGGGCTACCTATGGCTACACCTTC. Residues: CASSWGQGATYGYTF. The genes are TRBV5-1 and TRBJ1-2; 12 bases map to TRBD1. Trimming at V came to 3 bases and at J to 4 bases, leaving 4 bases not matched to a gene. Germline CDR1 SGHRS, CDR2 YFSETQ. The CDR3 runs to 15 residues. Full variable domain (outside the CDR3, taken from reference TRBV5-1 and TRBJ1-2): KAGVTQTPRYLIKTRGQQVTLSCSPISGHRSVSWYQQTPGQGLQFLFEYFSETQRNKGNFPGRFSGRQFSNSRSEMNVSTLELGDSALYLCASSWGQGATYGYTFGSGTRLTVV.

The CDR3 DNA is TGTGCCAGCAGTCCCTTTACGGGAGGGGGCGAAGATACGCAGTATTTT. Protein: CASSPFTGGGEDTQYF. This chain joins TRBV2 and TRBJ2-3; tentative D call: TRBD2 (8 bases). The CDR3 extends over 16 amino acids. V shed 5 bases and J shed 5 bases, with 20 bases lying between them. Germline V CDR1 and CDR2: SNHLY, FYNNEI.

CDR3 protein: CASSQVGTGIFNEQFF. CDR3 DNA sequence: TGTGCCAGCAGCCAAGTAGGGACAGGGATTTTCAATGAGCAGTTCTTC. The rearrangement uses TRBV14 and TRBJ2-1; TRBD1 matches 9 bases. Germline loops: CDR1 SGHDN, CDR2 FVKESK. With 1 base clipped from V and 6 bases from J, the junction kept 7 bases outside the gene matches. The CDR3 totals 16 residues. Full variable domain (missing parts from reference TRBV14 and TRBJ2-1): EAGVTQFPSHSVIEKGQTVTLRCDPISGHDNLYWYRRVMGKEIKFLLHFVKESKQDESGMPNNRFLAERTGGTYSTLKVQPAELEDSGVYFCASSQVGTGIFNEQFFGPGTRLTVL.

In nucleotides, the CDR3 is TGTGCCAGCAGAAAGGAAGGGGCCGGGGAGCTGTTTTTT. This codes for CASRKEGAGELFF. The chain recombines TRBV6-5 with TRBJ2-2, with TRBD1 as a possible D gene (5 bases). Germline V gene lookup returns CDR1 MNHEY and CDR2 SVGAGI. The CDR3 is made up of 13 amino acids. V gave up 6 bases and J gave up 6 bases, with 11 bases separating them.

V is TRBV10-2 and J is TRBJ2-7; D perhaps matches TRBD2 (5 bases). V was cut by 0 bases and J by 12 bases, with 12 bases left in between. Per germline, CDR1 WSHSY and CDR2 SAAADI. This CDR3 has 12 residues. The CDR3, as DNA: TGCGCCAGCAGTGAGTCGAGGGCGCAACCGTACTTC. Amino acid sequence: CASSESRAQPYF.

The chain carries TRBV5-4 and TRBJ2-3, with 14 bases that match TRBD2. Germline loops: CDR1 SGHNT, CDR2 YYREEE (reference sequence). V lost 3 bases to trimming and J lost 5 bases; unmatched junction nucleotides: 8. This CDR3 is 17 amino acids long. The DNA of the CDR3 is TGTGCCAGCAGCTCACCGGGACTAGCGGGAGTGGTAGATACGCAGTATTTT. This gives the protein CASSSPGLAGVVDTQYF.

The chain combines TRBV9 with TRBJ2-1; 8 bases align to TRBD2. In germline, CDR1 is SGDLS, CDR2 YYNGEE. Germline trimming cut 3 bases from V and 7 bases from J; bases unmatched to any gene: 15. CDR3 size: 17 residues. The CDR3 DNA sequence: TGTGCCAGCAGCGACGGCAAGACTAACGGGAGGGGGAATGAGCAGTTCTTC. Protein product: CASSDGKTNGRGNEQFF.

The J gene is TRBJ2-7, the V gene TRBV27; 8 bases line up with TRBD2. Unmatched junction bases numbered 6, after V lost 6 bases and J lost 2 bases. The germline V gene has CDR1 MNHEY and CDR2 SMNVEV (reference sequence). This CDR3 is built from 14 residues. The CDR3 DNA reads TGTGCCAGCAGCCGGGGGGGGGACACCTACGAGCAGTACTTC. Translation: CASSRGGDTYEQYF.

The chain joins TRBV10-3 to TRBJ2-7; 9 bases line up with TRBD1. The germline CDR1 and CDR2 sequences are ENHRY and SYGVKD. This CDR3 has 13 amino acids. Trimming at V came to 6 bases and at J to 5 bases, leaving 5 bases not matched to a gene. The CDR3 bases are TGTGCCATCAGACCGGGACAGGGAAACGAGCAGTACTTC. Amino acid sequence: CAIRPGQGNEQYF.

The rearrangement uses TRBV2 and TRBJ2-3; TRBD2 matches at 9 bases. The CDR3 contains 14 residues. Trimming removed 7 bases from V and 3 bases from J; junction bases left unmatched: 5. The germline V gene has CDR1 SNHLY and CDR2 FYNNEI. CDR3 in DNA: TGTGCCAGCACCGGACTAGCGAGAACAGATACGCAGTATTTT. This codes for CASTGLARTDTQYF.